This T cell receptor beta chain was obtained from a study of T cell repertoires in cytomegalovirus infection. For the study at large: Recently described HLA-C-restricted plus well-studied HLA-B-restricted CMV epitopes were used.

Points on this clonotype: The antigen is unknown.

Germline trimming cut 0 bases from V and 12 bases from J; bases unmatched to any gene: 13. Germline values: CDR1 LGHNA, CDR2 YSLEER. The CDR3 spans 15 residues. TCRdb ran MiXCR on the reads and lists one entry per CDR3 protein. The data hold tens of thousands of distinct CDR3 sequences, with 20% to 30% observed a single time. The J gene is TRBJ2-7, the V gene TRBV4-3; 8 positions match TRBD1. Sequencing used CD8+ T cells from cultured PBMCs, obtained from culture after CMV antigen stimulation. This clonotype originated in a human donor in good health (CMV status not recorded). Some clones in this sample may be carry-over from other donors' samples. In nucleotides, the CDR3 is TGCGCCAGCAGCCAAGACTCAGCTAGCGTCAGGGGGCTGTACTTC. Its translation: CASSQDSASVRGLYF.